These 17 T cell receptor beta chains were sequenced from one sample in a study of blood T cell repertoires in COVID-19. This table comes from immunoSEQ multiplex PCR, and its TCRdb copy is limited to in-frame clones, with some not included. The sample includes around 140,000 clones, approximately 80% of them seen just once. The sample was peripheral blood. These receptors were taken from a man between 65 and 85 years old who had recovered from COVID-19.

The chain is built from TRBV2 and TRBJ2-1, with 11 nucleotides matching TRBD2. V dropped 0 bases and J dropped 16; count of bases not matched to a gene: 8. This CDR3 has 14 residues. In germline, CDR1 is SNHLY, CDR2 FYNNEI. In nucleotides, the CDR3 is TGTGCCAGCAGTGAAGCTGGGCTAGCGGGGGGAGGATTCTTC. Residues: CASSEAGLAGGGFF.

This clone was seen just once. This chain links TRBV3-1 (or the pseudogene TRBV3-2) with TRBJ1-5; D not resolved. The CDR3 extends over 17 amino acids. From germline, CDR1 is LGHDT and CDR2 YNNKEL (reference sequence). V shed 1 base and J shed 3 bases, with 16 bases lying between them. The CDR3 reads CASSQVSQRRPNQPQHF. In DNA form, the CDR3 reads TGTGCCAGCAGCCAAGTTTCCCAGAGGAGACCCAATCAGCCCCAGCATTTT.

The rearrangement links TRBV7-2 to TRBJ2-3, with a tentative D call TRBD2 (5 bases). This CDR3 spans 16 amino acids. The V gene's germline CDR1 is SGHTA and CDR2 FQGNSA. V gave up 1 base and J gave up 14 bases, with 25 bases separating them. This CDR3 reads CASSLGLVDGVPPGYF. The CDR3 bases are TGTGCCAGCAGCTTAGGTCTTGTTGACGGGGTCCCGCCTGGGTATTTT.

The chain is built from TRBV27 and TRBJ2-3; TRBD2 matches at 7 bases. This CDR3 region has 16 residues. V lost 3 bases, J lost 2 bases, and 8 bases stayed unmatched. Germline V CDR1 and CDR2: MNHEY, SMNVEV (reference sequence). The CDR3 DNA follows: TGTGCCAGCAGTTTGTTGGCGGGAGACTTCACAGATACGCAGTATTTT. Translated, it gives CASSLLAGDFTDTQYF.

This clone has more than one count but fewer than ten. The chain combines TRBV30 with TRBJ1-2, with TRBD1 matching over 9 bases. Germline lookup yields CDR1 GTSNPN and CDR2 SVGIG (reference sequence). Trimming took 3 bases from V and 6 from J; bases not matched to a gene: 5. The length of the CDR3 is 13 residues. CDR3 sequence reads: CAWRQGAYDGYTF. The CDR3 DNA sequence: TGTGCCTGGAGACAGGGGGCTTATGATGGCTACACCTTC.

The rearrangement joins TRBV7-6 to TRBJ1-3; D might be TRBD1 (5 bases). CDR1 SGHVS and CDR2 FNYEAQ come from the germline V gene. V lost 1 base and J 2 bases, leaving 9 bases between the germline ends. The CDR3 runs to 15 residues. The CDR3: CASSLVPGTGNTIYF. The DNA for the CDR3 is TGTGCCAGCAGCTTAGTCCCAGGGACTGGAAACACCATATATTTT.

This CDR3 reads CASSHLAGLETQYF. DNA of the CDR3: TGCGCCAGCAGCCACTTGGCGGGTTTGGAGACCCAGTACTTC. The rearrangement uses TRBV4-1 and TRBJ2-5, with a possible D match to TRBD2 (5 bases). V gave up 3 bases and J gave up 5 bases, with 13 bases separating them. This CDR3 region has 14 residues. CDR1 MGHRA and CDR2 YSYEKL come from the germline V gene.

This chain joins TRBV15 and TRBJ2-1; the match to TRBD2 covers 9 bases. Germline values: CDR1 LNHNV, CDR2 YYDKDF (reference sequence). This CDR3 spans 21 amino acids. V trimming: 0 bases; J trimming: 5 bases; junction bases outside the gene matches: 20. The CDR3 reads CATSRDHIGGVAGESDNEQFF. The CDR3 DNA follows: TGTGCCACCAGCAGAGATCACATAGGGGGAGTAGCGGGAGAGTCGGACAATGAGCAGTTCTTC.

The J gene is TRBJ2-2, the V gene TRBV7-6; 7 nucleotides line up with TRBD2. Trimming at V came to 4 bases and at J to 5 bases, leaving 10 bases not matched to a gene. Per the germline V gene, CDR1 is SGHVS and CDR2 is FNYEAQ. The CDR3 sequence is 16 residues long. CDR3 sequence (DNA): TGTGCCAGCAGCTCCGAGCGCGGGAGAGGGACCGGGGAGCTGTTTTTT. Amino acids: CASSSERGRGTGELFF.

The V gene is TRBV7-2, the J gene TRBJ2-5, with 7 bases that match TRBD1. V was pared by 1 base and J by 4 bases, with 6 bases of the junction left unmatched. Germline V gene data show CDR1 as SGHTA and CDR2 as FQGNSA. The CDR3 contains 15 residues. CDR3 nucleotide sequence: TGTGCCAGCAGCTTAGAGGGACAGCAGGGAGAGACCCAGTACTTC. It specifies CASSLEGQQGETQYF.

This clone was seen only a few times. This CDR3 is also generated by other DNA sequences in the sample. V is TRBV9 and J is TRBJ1-3; D perhaps matches TRBD1 (5 bases). CDR3 length: 15 amino acids. Germline values: CDR1 SGDLS, CDR2 YYNGEE. V was shortened by 1 base and J by 0 bases, with 8 bases between the two germline ends. The CDR3 sequence: CASSVSGNSGNTIYF. In nucleotides, the CDR3 is TGTGCCAGCAGCGTATCAGGGAACTCTGGAAACACCATATATTTT. The full variable domain, rest sourced from reference TRBV9 and TRBJ1-3, is DSGVTQTPKHLITATGQRVTLRCSPRSGDLSVYWYQQSLDQGLQFLIQYYNGEERAKGNILERFSAQQFPDLHSELNLSSLELGDSALYFCASSVSGNSGNTIYFGEGSWLTVV.

In regard to this clone: This CDR3 is also generated by other DNA sequences in the sample. The chain uses TRBV27 and TRBJ2-7; perhaps TRBD1 as D (7 bases). V lost 2 bases, J lost 4 bases, and 12 bases lay in between. This CDR3 spans 14 amino acids. Germline V gene sequence: CDR1 MNHEY, CDR2 SMNVEV (reference sequence). The CDR3 protein is CASSLRQGGYEQYF. The CDR3, as DNA: TGTGCCAGCAGTTTAAGGCAGGGGGGTTACGAGCAGTACTTC.

This chain connects TRBV18 to TRBJ1-6; TRBD1 agrees at 8 bases. Losses at the gene ends were 6 bases for V and 4 bases for J; bases not matched to a gene: 8. From germline, CDR1 is KGHSH and CDR2 LQKENI. CDR3 size: 16 residues. CDR3 sequence reads: CASSKQGTGYNSPLHF. The CDR3 DNA follows: TGTGCCAGCTCCAAGCAAGGGACAGGATATAATTCACCCCTCCACTTT.

The chain couples TRBV27 to TRBJ2-3, with 9 bases aligning to TRBD1. In germline, CDR1 is MNHEY, CDR2 SMNVEV (reference sequence). There are 16 residues in the CDR3. The junction had 6 bases not matched to a gene; V was cut back by 4 bases and J by 1 base. CDR3 sequence (DNA): TGTGCCAGCAGTTCCGGACAGGGGTGGGGCACAGATACGCAGTATTTT. Translation gives CASSSGQGWGTDTQYF.

V gene TRBV6-2 or TRBV6-3 combines with J gene TRBJ2-1; TRBD1 matches at 8 bases. V lost 5 bases, J lost 4 bases, and 13 bases stayed unmatched. The CDR3 contains 17 residues. CDR1 and CDR2 from the germline V gene are MNHEY and SVGEGT. The CDR3: CASSTGTGRYTYNEQFF. CDR3 DNA sequence: TGTGCCAGCAGTACCGGGACAGGTCGGTACACTTACAATGAGCAGTTCTTC.

A single count supports this clone. The chain uses TRBV10-3 and TRBJ2-5, with TRBD2 matching 7 bases. Germline CDR1 and CDR2: ENHRY and SYGVKD. This CDR3 is 14 amino acids long. With 0 bases clipped from V and 4 bases from J, the junction kept 2 bases outside the gene matches. The CDR3 loop reads CAISESTGGETQYF. The DNA of the CDR3 is TGTGCCATCAGTGAGTCTACGGGAGGAGAGACCCAGTACTTC.

The chain has TRBV12-3 or TRBV12-4 and TRBJ1-1, with D hard to call. The length of the CDR3 is 12 residues. V gave up 3 bases and J gave up 0 bases, with 2 bases separating them. The CDR3 DNA is TGTGCCAGCAGTTTCGTGAACACTGAAGCTTTCTTT. Protein sequence: CASSFVNTEAFF.